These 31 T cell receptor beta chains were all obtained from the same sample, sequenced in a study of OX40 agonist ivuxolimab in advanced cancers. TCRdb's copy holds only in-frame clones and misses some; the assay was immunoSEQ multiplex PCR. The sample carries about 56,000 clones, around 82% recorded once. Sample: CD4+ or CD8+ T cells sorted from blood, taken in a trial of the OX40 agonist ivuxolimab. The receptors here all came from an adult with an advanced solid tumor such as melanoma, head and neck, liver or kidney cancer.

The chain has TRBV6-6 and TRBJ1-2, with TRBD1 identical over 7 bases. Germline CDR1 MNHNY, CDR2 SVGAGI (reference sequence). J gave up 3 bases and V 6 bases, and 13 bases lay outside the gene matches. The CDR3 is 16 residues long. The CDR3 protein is CASSIGQASRDYGYTF. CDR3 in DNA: TGTGCCAGCAGCATCGGACAGGCCTCGCGGGACTATGGCTACACCTTC.

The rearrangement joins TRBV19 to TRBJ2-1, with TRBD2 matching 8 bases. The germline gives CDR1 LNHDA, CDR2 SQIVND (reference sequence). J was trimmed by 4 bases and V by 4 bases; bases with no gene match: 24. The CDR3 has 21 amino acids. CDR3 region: CASSSPARKPGLGRSYNEQFF. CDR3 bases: TGTGCCAGTAGTAGCCCGGCCAGAAAACCGGGACTAGGACGATCGTACAATGAGCAGTTCTTC.

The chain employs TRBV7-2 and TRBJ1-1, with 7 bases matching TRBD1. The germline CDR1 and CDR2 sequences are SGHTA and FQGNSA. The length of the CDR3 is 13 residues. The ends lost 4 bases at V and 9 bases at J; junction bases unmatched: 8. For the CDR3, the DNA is TGTGCCAGCAGCTCCCCTCCGGGACAGAAAGCTTTCTTT. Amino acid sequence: CASSSPPGQKAFF.

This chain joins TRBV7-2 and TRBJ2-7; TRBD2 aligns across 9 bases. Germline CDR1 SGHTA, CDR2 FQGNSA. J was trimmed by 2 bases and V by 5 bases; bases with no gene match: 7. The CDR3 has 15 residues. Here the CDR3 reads CASSTQQRGAYEQYF. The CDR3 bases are TGTGCCAGCAGCACGCAACAGCGGGGGGCCTACGAGCAGTACTTC.

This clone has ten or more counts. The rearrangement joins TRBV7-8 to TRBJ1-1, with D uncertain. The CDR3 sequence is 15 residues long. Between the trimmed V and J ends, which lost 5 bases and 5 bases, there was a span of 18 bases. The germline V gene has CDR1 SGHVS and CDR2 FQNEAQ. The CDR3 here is CASSVVITEGTEAFF. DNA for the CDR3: TGTGCCAGCAGCGTCGTTATCACGGAGGGAACTGAAGCTTTCTTT.

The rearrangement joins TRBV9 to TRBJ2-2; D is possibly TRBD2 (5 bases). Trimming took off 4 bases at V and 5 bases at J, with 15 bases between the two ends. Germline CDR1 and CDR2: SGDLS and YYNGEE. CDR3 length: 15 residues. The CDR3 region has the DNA TGTGCCAGCAGCCCCCGGCGGGTAATTACCGGGGAGCTGTTTTTT. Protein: CASSPRRVITGELFF.

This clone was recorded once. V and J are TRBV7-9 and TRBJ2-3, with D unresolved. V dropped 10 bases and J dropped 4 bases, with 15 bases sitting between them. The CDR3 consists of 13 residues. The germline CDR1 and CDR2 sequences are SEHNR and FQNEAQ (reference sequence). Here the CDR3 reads CANKRDSSDTQYF. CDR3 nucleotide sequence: TGTGCCAACAAGAGAGACTCCTCAGATACGCAGTATTTT.

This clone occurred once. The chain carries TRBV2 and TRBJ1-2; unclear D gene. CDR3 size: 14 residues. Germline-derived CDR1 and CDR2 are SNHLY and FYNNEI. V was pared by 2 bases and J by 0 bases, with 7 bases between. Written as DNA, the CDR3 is TGTGCCAGCAGTGAAAAGTCAGCTAACTATGGCTACACCTTC. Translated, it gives CASSEKSANYGYTF.

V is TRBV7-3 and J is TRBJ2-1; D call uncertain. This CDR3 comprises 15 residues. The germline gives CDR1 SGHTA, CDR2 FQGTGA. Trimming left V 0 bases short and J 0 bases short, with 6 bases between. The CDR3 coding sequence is TGTGCCAGCAGCTTAACACCAAGCTCCTACAATGAGCAGTTCTTC. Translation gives CASSLTPSSYNEQFF.

DNA for the CDR3: TGTGCCAGCACCCTTGGGGGGTCCCCCCGGCCGAATCAGCCCCAGCATTTT. Encoded protein: CASTLGGSPRPNQPQHF. This rearrangement joins TRBV28 to TRBJ1-5; tentative D call: TRBD1 (5 bases). CDR1 and CDR2 (germline): MDHEN, SYDVKM. The CDR3 is made up of 17 amino acids. V was trimmed by 7 bases and J by 4 bases, leaving 23 bases between them.

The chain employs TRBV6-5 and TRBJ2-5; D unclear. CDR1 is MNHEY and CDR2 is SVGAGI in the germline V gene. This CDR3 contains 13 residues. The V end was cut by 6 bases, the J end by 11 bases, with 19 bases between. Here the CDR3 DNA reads TGTGCCAGCAGCTATAGTATGAGCACCCCGCAGTACTTC. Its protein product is CASSYSMSTPQYF.

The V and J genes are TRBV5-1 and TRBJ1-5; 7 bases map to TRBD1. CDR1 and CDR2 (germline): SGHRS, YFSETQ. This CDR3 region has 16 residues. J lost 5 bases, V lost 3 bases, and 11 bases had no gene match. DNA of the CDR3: TGCGCCAGCAGCTCGGGTCGAGGGGGCGAGGATCAGCCCCAGCATTTT. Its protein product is CASSSGRGGEDQPQHF.

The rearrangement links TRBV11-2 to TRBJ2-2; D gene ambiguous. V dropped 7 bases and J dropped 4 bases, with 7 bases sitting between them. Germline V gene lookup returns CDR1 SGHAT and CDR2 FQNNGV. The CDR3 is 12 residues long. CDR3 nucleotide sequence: TGTGCCAGCAACCCCGGCACCGGGGAGCTGTTTTTT. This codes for CASNPGTGELFF. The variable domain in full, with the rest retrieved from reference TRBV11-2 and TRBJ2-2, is EAGVAQSPRYKIIEKRQSVAFWCNPISGHATLYWYQQILGQGPKLLIQFQNNGVVDDSQLPKDRFSAERLKGVDSTLKIQPAKLEDSAVYLCASNPGTGELFFGEGSRLTVL.

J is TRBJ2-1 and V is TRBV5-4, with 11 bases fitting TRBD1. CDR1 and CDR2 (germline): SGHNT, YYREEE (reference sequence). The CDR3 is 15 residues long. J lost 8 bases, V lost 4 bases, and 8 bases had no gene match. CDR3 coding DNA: TGTGCCAGCAGCAAGGGGACAGGGGGGTACGATGAGCAGTTCTTC. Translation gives CASSKGTGGYDEQFF.

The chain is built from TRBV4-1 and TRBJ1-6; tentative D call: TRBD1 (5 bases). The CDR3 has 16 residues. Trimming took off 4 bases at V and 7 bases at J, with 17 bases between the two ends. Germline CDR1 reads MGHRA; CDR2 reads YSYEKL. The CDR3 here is CASSPIGGTGNSPLHF. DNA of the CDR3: TGCGCCAGCAGCCCTATTGGGGGGACTGGAAATTCACCCCTCCACTTT.

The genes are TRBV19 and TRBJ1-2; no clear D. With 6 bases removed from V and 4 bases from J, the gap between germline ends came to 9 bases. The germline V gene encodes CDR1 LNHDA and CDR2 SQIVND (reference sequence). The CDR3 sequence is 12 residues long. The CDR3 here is CASRASSYGYTF. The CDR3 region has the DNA TGTGCCAGTAGGGCCTCTTCCTATGGCTACACCTTC.

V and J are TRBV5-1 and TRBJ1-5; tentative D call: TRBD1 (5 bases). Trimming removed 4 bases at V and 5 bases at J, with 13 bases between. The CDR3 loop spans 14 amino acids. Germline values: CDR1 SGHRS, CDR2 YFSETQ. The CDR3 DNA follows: TGCGCCAGCAGCCAACACGGGGACGATCAGCCCCAGCATTTT. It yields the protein CASSQHGDDQPQHF. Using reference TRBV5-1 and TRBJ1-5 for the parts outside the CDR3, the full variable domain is KAGVTQTPRYLIKTRGQQVTLSCSPISGHRSVSWYQQTPGQGLQFLFEYFSETQRNKGNFPGRFSGRQFSNSRSEMNVSTLELGDSALYLCASSQHGDDQPQHFGDGTRLSIL.

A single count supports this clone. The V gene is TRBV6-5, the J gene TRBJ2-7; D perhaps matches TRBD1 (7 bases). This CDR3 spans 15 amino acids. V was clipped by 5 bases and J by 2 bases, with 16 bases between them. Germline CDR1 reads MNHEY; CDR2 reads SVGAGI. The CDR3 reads CASSGGTAYPYEQYF. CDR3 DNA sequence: TGTGCCAGCAGTGGGGGGACAGCGTATCCCTACGAGCAGTACTTC.

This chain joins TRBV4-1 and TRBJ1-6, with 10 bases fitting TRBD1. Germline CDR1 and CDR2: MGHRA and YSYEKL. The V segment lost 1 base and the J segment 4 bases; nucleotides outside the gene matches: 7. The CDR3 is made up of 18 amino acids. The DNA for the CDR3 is TGCGCCAGCAGCCAAGGACAGGGGGCAGGGGGGTATAATTCACCCCTCCACTTT. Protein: CASSQGQGAGGYNSPLHF.

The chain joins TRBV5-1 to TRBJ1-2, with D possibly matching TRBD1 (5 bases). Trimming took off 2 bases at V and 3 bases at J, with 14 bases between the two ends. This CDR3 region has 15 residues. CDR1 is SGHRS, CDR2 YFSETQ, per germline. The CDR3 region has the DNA TGCGCCAGCAGCTTAGGCCTGACAGTTGACTATGGCTACACCTTC. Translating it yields CASSLGLTVDYGYTF. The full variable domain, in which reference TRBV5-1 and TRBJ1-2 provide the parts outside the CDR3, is KAGVTQTPRYLIKTRGQQVTLSCSPISGHRSVSWYQQTPGQGLQFLFEYFSETQRNKGNFPGRFSGRQFSNSRSEMNVSTLELGDSALYLCASSLGLTVDYGYTFGSGTRLTVV.

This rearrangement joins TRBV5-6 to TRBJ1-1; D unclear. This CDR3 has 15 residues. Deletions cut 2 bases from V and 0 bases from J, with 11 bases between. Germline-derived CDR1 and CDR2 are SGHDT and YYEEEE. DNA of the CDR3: TGTGCCAGCAGCTTTTCCGATGGTTTGAACACTGAAGCTTTCTTT. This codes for CASSFSDGLNTEAFF.

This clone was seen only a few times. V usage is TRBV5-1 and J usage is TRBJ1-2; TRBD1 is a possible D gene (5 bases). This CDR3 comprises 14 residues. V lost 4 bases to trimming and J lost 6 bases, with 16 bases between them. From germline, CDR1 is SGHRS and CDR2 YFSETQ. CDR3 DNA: TGCGCCAGCAGCACGGGGGGGACGGCTAATGGCTACACCTTC. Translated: CASSTGGTANGYTF.

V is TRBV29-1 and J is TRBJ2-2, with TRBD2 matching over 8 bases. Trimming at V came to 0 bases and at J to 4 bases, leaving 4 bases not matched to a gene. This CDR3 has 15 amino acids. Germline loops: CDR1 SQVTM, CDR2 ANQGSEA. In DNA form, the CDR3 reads TGCAGCGTTGAAGAGGGGGCGGGAGGCACCGGGGAGCTGTTTTTT. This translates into CSVEEGAGGTGELFF.

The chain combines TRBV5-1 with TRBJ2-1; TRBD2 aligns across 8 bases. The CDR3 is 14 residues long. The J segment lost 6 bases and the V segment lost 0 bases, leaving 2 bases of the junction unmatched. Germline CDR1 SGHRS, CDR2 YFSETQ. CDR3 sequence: CASSLAAGGNEQFF. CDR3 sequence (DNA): TGCGCCAGCAGCTTGGCCGCGGGGGGCAATGAGCAGTTCTTC.

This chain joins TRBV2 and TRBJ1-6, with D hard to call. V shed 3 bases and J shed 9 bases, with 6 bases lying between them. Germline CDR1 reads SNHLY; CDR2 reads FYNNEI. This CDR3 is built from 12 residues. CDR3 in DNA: TGTGCCAGCAGTGATGGCATTTCACCCCTCCACTTT. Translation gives CASSDGISPLHF.

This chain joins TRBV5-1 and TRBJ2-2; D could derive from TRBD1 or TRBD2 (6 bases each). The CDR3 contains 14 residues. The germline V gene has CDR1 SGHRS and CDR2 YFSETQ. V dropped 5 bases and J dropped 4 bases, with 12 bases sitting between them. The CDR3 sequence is CASRLGGTTGELFF. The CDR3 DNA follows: TGCGCCAGCAGATTAGGGGGGACCACCGGGGAGCTGTTTTTT.

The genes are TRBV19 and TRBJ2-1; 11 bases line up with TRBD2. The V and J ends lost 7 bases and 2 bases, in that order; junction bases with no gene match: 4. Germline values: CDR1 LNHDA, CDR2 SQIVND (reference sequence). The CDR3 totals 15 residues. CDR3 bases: TGTGCCAGTATCCAGACTAGCGGGACCTACAATGAGCAGTTCTTC. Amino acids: CASIQTSGTYNEQFF.

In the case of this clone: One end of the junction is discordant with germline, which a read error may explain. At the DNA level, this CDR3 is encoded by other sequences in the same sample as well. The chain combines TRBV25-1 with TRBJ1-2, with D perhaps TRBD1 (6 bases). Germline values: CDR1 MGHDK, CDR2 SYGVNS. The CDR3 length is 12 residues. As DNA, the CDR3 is TGCGCCAGCCGTGGACAGATGGACGGCTACACCTTC. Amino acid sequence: CASRGQMDGYTF.

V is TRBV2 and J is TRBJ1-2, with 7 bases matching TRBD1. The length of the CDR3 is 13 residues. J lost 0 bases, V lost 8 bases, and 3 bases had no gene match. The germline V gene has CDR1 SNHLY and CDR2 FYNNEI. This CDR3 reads CASRQGPNYGYTF. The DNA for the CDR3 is TGTGCCAGCCGACAGGGCCCTAACTATGGCTACACCTTC.

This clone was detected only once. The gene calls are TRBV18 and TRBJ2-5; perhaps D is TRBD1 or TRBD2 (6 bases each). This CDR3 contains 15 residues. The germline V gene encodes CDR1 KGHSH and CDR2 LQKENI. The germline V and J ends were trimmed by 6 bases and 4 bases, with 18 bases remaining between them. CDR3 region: CASSPNKGGIETQYF. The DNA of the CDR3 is TGTGCCAGCTCCCCAAACAAGGGGGGTATAGAGACCCAGTACTTC.

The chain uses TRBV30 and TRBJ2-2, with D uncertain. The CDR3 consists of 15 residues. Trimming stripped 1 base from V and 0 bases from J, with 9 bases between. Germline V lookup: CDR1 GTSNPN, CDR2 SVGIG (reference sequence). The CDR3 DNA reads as TGTGCCTGGAGTGCGGGCAAAGCGAACACCGGGGAGCTGTTTTTT. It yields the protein CAWSAGKANTGELFF.